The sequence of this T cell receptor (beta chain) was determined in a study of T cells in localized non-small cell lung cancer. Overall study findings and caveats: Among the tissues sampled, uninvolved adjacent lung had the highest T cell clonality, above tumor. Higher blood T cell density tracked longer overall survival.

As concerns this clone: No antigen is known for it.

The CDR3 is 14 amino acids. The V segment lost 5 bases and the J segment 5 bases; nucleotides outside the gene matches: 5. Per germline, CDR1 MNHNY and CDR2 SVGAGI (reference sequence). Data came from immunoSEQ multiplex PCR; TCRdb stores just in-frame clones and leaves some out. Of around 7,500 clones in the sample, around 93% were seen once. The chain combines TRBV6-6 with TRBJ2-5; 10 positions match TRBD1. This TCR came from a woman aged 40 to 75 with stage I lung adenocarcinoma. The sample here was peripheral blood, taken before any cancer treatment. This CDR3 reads CASSGTGVEETQYF. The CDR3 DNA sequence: TGTGCCAGCAGTGGGACAGGGGTGGAGGAGACCCAGTACTTC.